One sample yielded the 7 T cell receptor beta chains listed below, sequenced in a study of blood T cells in healthy people across ages. A second PCR, run for about 6 to 11 cycles, used a sample-barcoded 5' primer plus a J-beta primer mix. TCRdb itself ran the 5' RACE reads through MiXCR, one entry per CDR3 protein. The profile covers 450,000 to 700,000 distinct CDR3 sequences, with approximately 30% appearing a single time and around 18% taken by the ten largest. The sequencing input was blood. The receptors originated from a woman in her 70s in good health.

The V and J genes are TRBV4-3 and TRBJ2-5; weak D call: TRBD1 (6 bases). From germline, CDR1 is LGHNA and CDR2 YSLEER. V gave up 0 bases and J gave up 5 bases, with 13 bases separating them. The CDR3 has 15 amino acids. The CDR3 nucleotides are TGCGCCAGCAGCCAAGATTATTTAACAGGGGAGACCCAGTACTTC. This encodes CASSQDYLTGETQYF.

This clonotype turned up a few times. The chain carries TRBV7-2 and TRBJ2-7; TRBD2 matches 8 bases. Per germline, CDR1 SGHTA and CDR2 FQGNSA. Germline trimming cut 4 bases from V and 6 bases from J; bases unmatched to any gene: 11. This CDR3 is 15 amino acids long. The CDR3, as DNA: TGTGCCAGCAGCTACGGACTAGCCGGCGGCCGCGAGCAGTACTTC. Translated, it gives CASSYGLAGGREQYF.

J is TRBJ1-2 and V is TRBV4-2; D is undetermined. Germline V gene lookup returns CDR1 LGHNA and CDR2 YNFKEQ. The germline V and J ends were trimmed by 6 bases and 6 bases, with 14 bases remaining between them. There are 13 residues in the CDR3. CDR3 coding DNA: TGTGCCAGCAGATTCCGGGATCCCGATGGCTACACCTTC. The encoded protein is CASRFRDPDGYTF.

The chain couples TRBV18 to TRBJ1-2; D is ambiguous. Germline lookup yields CDR1 KGHSH and CDR2 LQKENI. The CDR3 length is 15 residues. V lost 3 bases and J lost 8, with 19 bases in between. CDR3 amino acids: CASSPPAGRAGGYTF. The CDR3, as DNA: TGTGCCAGCTCACCTCCCGCGGGCCGTGCGGGGGGCTACACCTTC.

The chain combines TRBV20-1 with TRBJ1-2; D remains ambiguous. The germline V and J ends were trimmed by 3 bases and 5 bases, with 19 bases remaining between them. CDR1 DFQATT and CDR2 SNEGSKA come from the germline V gene (reference sequence). CDR3 size: 15 residues. For the CDR3, the DNA is TGCAGTGCTAGCCTACCTTCGGAGGAGATATATGGCTACACCTTC. Residues: CSASLPSEEIYGYTF.

This clonotype showed up just a few times. This chain links TRBV5-1 with TRBJ2-2, with TRBD2 matching 12 bases. The V and J ends lost 0 bases and 4 bases, in that order; junction bases with no gene match: 1. The V gene's germline CDR1 is SGHRS and CDR2 YFSETQ. This CDR3 is 16 amino acids long. The CDR3 bases are TGCGCCAGCAGCTTGGAACTAGCGGGGGGCACCGGGGAGCTGTTTTTT. It yields the protein CASSLELAGGTGELFF.

On this clonotype itself: Mismatch with germline at one junction end may stem from a read error. The genes are TRBV20-1 and TRBJ2-5, with 7 nucleotides matching TRBD2. There are 14 residues in the CDR3. From germline, CDR1 is DFQATT and CDR2 SNEGSKA (reference sequence). CDR3 nucleotide sequence: TGCAGCGCTATACTAGCGAGGATACAAGAGACCCAGTACTTC. Its protein is CSAILARIQETQYF.